This T cell receptor beta chain was captured by sequencing in a study of blood T cell repertoires in COVID-19 (dated by TCRdb to about 2020). Broadly, across the study: Samples from collaborators originated in the United States, Italy and Spain and spanned both the acute and convalescent phases of COVID-19. A freely available public database, intended as a resource for researchers studying the immune response to SARS-CoV-2, is where the repertoires were released. The material from the prospective study consisted of cDNA or gDNA derived from T cells, B-cell-depleted T cells, or PBMCs. HLA class I and class II types, where available, came from metadata supplied by the sample provider rather than from assay-based typing. A de-identified subject ID, COVID-19 status, age in years and sex were almost always included in the sample metadata. Samples were obtained from the ongoing ImmuneRACE study (first 160 participants) and from roughly 1,300 subjects provided by 6 global collaborators. Subjects who had been exposed to COVID-19, were actively infected with it, or had recovered from it provided the deeply sampled blood TCRbeta repertoires that made up the dataset. General study outcomes and caveats: Clinical and demographic metadata were provided uncurated, with the amount varying by source and participant.

In Seattle, one collaborating source enrolled patients while the infection was active and tracked those patients longitudinally over the course of disease. Collaborating institutions collected whole blood in K2EDTA tubes following their own protocols. For TCRbeta analysis, collaborators shipped samples in one of three forms: frozen whole blood, isolated PBMCs, or DNA extracted from either of those sample types. TCRbeta CDR3 regions were amplified from genomic DNA by means of the immunoSEQ Assay, a bias-controlled multiplex PCR. On the study's bioinformatics: Nucleated cell counts per sample were estimated from amplification of reference gene primers within the assay. To quantify the absolute abundance of each unique TCRbeta CDR3 rearrangement, sequence reads were collapsed and filtered. Productive Simpson clonality was computed per sample as the square root of Simpson's diversity index over productive rearrangements. What TCRdb holds here is the immuneACCESS table cut down to in-frame rearrangements. Part of the clones is not present; checked against another copy, under half of the missing clones reflect an unresolved V gene, and the others are unexplained. V, J and clone size derive from that table, while D and trimming were established from the DNA sequence. Here the sample has some 400,000 clones; around 87% occur a single time. Of the sample, about 2.1% falls within the top ten clones.

Counted from cysteine to phenylalanine, this CDR3 has 14 amino acids. Just CDR3 DNA is preserved here, 42 bases in frame from base 1. The germline V gene provides CDR1 SGHRS and CDR2 YFSETQ. V gives up 1 base and J gives up 5 bases, and the segment between their germline ends measures 12 bases. As to this clone: The target of this receptor is not known. Base qualities are not provided; no much larger clone lies one nucleotide away.

The sequenced material came from peripheral blood. The sequence is built from TRBV5-1 and TRBJ2-5, with TRBD1 perhaps the D gene, on 5 matching bases. The receptor comes from a woman in her fifties or sixties with COVID-19, enrolled during active disease. The sequenced DNA: TGCGCCAGCAGCTTGTTCGGATCAGGGGAGACCCAGTACTTC. It specifies CASSLFGSGETQYF. The entire variable domain, with the stretches around the CDR3 drawn from the reference TRBV5-1 and TRBJ2-5 proteins, is KAGVTQTPRYLIKTRGQQVTLSCSPISGHRSVSWYQQTPGQGLQFLFEYFSETQRNKGNFPGRFSGRQFSNSRSEMNVSTLELGDSALYLCASSLFGSGETQYFGPGTRLLVL.